This is a list of T cell receptor beta chains from one sample in a study of T cell responses to AZD1222 COVID-19 vaccine. Only in-frame clones appear in the TCRdb table, and some are missing; sequencing was by immunoSEQ multiplex PCR. The sample has approximately 76,000 clones; 75% to 95% are singletons. Specimen: peripheral blood, collected on day 0 of MenACWY control vaccination. The receptor source for this set is an adult in good health. Each CDR3 is given with its conserved first and last residue. The D gene is left open where the match is weak. Clone size appears in some rows only: once, few, many, or a class for an expanded clone.

abundance	v_gene	d_gene	j_gene	CDR3aa	CDR3nt
-	TRBV14	-	TRBJ2-7	CASSQVSGTHYEQYF	TGTGCCAGCAGCCAAGTCTCCGGGACACATTACGAGCAGTACTTC
-	TRBV7-9	TRBD1	TRBJ2-4	CASSQLMTGSKNIQYF	TGTGCCAGCAGCCAACTCATGACAGGGTCCAAAAACATTCAGTACTTC
-	TRBV11-2	-	TRBJ2-5	CASSWLGGETQYF	TGTGCCAGCAGCTGGTTAGGGGGTGAGACCCAGTACTTC
-	TRBV6-6	-	TRBJ1-6	CASRGPRDTNNSPLHF	TGTGCCAGCAGGGGGCCCCGGGACACTAATAATTCACCCCTCCACTTT
-	TRBV28	-	TRBJ1-1	CASSLWSGSGTEAFF	TGTGCCAGCAGTTTATGGTCAGGGTCGGGCACTGAAGCTTTCTTT
-	TRBV14	-	TRBJ2-5	CASSQEWRRGGVETQYF	TGTGCCAGCAGCCAAGAATGGCGACGGGGCGGGGTAGAGACCCAGTACTTC
-	TRBV30	-	TRBJ1-5	CAWSVYPLGGGPQPQHF	TGTGCCTGGAGTGTATACCCCTTGGGTGGGGGCCCTCAGCCCCAGCATTTT
once	TRBV4-2	-	TRBJ2-7	CASNQDDGIYEQYF	TGTGCCAGCAACCAGGACGATGGGATCTACGAGCAGTACTTC
-	TRBV3-1/TRBV3-2	TRBD2	TRBJ2-3	CASSQDRDSGSADTQYF	TGTGCCAGCAGCCAAGATCGGGATAGCGGGAGCGCAGATACGCAGTATTTT
-	TRBV3-1/TRBV3-2	TRBD2	TRBJ2-4	CASSQGAGGVSIQYF	TGTGCCAGCAGCCAAGGAGCGGGAGGGGTAAGCATTCAGTACTTC
-	TRBV12-3/TRBV12-4	-	TRBJ1-2	CASSWGYGYTF	TGTGCCAGCAGCTGGGGCTATGGCTACACCTTC
-	TRBV7-8	-	TRBJ1-1	CASSFDWALEAFF	TGTGCCAGCAGCTTTGACTGGGCCCTGGAGGCTTTCTTT
-	TRBV5-1	TRBD2	TRBJ2-7	CASSTGLAGGEQYF	TGCGCCAGCAGCACTGGACTAGCGGGAGGCGAGCAGTACTTC